The 20 T cell receptor beta chains given below trace back to one sample, sequenced in a study of blood T cell repertoires in COVID-19. Libraries were prepared by immunoSEQ multiplex PCR; TCRdb keeps only in-frame clonotypes and omits some of them. The data show nearly 25,000 clones, with 65% to 90% seen just once and over 6.5% held by the top ten. Sequencing was carried out using peripheral blood. The receptor source for this set is a man between 65 and 79 years old with acute or convalescent COVID-19.

The chain carries TRBV7-3 and TRBJ2-1, with 7 positions matching TRBD1. After removal of 5 bases from V and 5 bases from J, the junction contained 6 bases not matched to a gene. Per germline, CDR1 SGHTA and CDR2 FQGTGA. This CDR3 comprises 14 residues. This CDR3 is CASSPGTANNEQFF. The CDR3 DNA sequence: TGTGCCAGCAGCCCGGGGACAGCAAACAATGAGCAGTTCTTC.

The chain links TRBV19 to TRBJ2-7; 9 bases agree with TRBD2. V lost 3 bases, J lost 3 bases, and 9 bases stayed unmatched. Germline V CDR1 and CDR2: LNHDA, SQIVND (reference sequence). The CDR3 consists of 16 residues. CDR3 nucleotides: TGTGCCAGTAGTATTAGTACCCAGCGGGGGGTCTACGAGCAGTACTTC. Its translation: CASSISTQRGVYEQYF.

This chain joins TRBV2 and TRBJ1-5, with D maybe TRBD1 (5 bases). Between the trimmed V and J ends, which lost 6 bases and 6 bases, there was a span of 12 bases. Germline V gene sequence: CDR1 SNHLY, CDR2 FYNNEI. This CDR3 has 13 residues. CDR3 region: CASRGAGFQPQHF. The DNA for the CDR3 is TGTGCCAGCAGAGGGGCAGGGTTTCAGCCCCAGCATTTT.

The chain combines TRBV19 with TRBJ1-2; D is undetermined. Germline V gene sequence: CDR1 LNHDA, CDR2 SQIVND (reference sequence). Trimming removed 5 bases at V and 4 bases at J, with 11 bases between. There are 13 residues in the CDR3. The CDR3 spells CASSATRSYGYTF. CDR3 DNA sequence: TGTGCCAGTAGTGCCACACGATCCTATGGCTACACCTTC.

The chain recombines TRBV7-9 with TRBJ2-7, with a weak D call TRBD2 (5 bases). V lost 1 base and J lost 2, with 15 bases in between. From germline, CDR1 is SEHNR and CDR2 FQNEAQ (reference sequence). This CDR3 spans 16 amino acids. The CDR3 sequence: CASSLESALGTYEQYF. In nucleotides, the CDR3 is TGTGCCAGCAGCTTAGAATCGGCACTAGGTACCTACGAGCAGTACTTC.

The V and J genes are TRBV29-1 and TRBJ2-5, with 11 bases identical to TRBD2. Germline values: CDR1 SQVTM, CDR2 ANQGSEA. The CDR3 runs to 12 residues. J lost 7 bases, V lost 7 bases, and 5 bases had no gene match. The CDR3 DNA is TGCAGCGCCCCAACTAGCGGGGGGACCCAGTACTTC. Translating it yields CSAPTSGGTQYF.

The chain links TRBV25-1 to TRBJ2-3; 11 bases are a match to TRBD1. With V trimmed by 5 bases and J by 7 bases, 11 bases remained unmatched. Germline assignment: CDR1 MGHDK and CDR2 SYGVNS. This CDR3 has 16 amino acids. CDR3 region: CASSPRVGTGGNTQYF. CDR3 sequence (DNA): TGTGCCAGCAGTCCCCGCGTCGGGACAGGGGGAAATACGCAGTATTTT.

The rearrangement uses TRBV4-2 and TRBJ2-5; D not certain. This CDR3 is built from 14 residues. The V end was cut by 0 bases, the J end by 7 bases, with 12 bases between. Germline CDR1 reads LGHNA; CDR2 reads YNFKEQ. The CDR3, as DNA: TGTGCCAGCAGCCAAGATACTAAAACCACGACCCAGTACTTC. Translation: CASSQDTKTTTQYF.

CDR3 nucleotide sequence: TGTGCCAGCAGCTTGCGGGGGGTTTCCACAGATACGCAGTATTTT. Translated: CASSLRGVSTDTQYF. This chain joins TRBV5-5 and TRBJ2-3; TRBD2 matches at 7 bases. V shed 1 base and J 2 bases; nucleotides not matched to a gene: 4. The CDR3 consists of 15 residues. Germline CDR1 and CDR2: SGHKS and YYEKEE (reference sequence).

The V and J genes are TRBV9 and TRBJ1-4; no reliable D call. Between the trimmed V and J ends, which lost 3 bases and 8 bases, there was a span of 8 bases. In germline, CDR1 is SGDLS, CDR2 YYNGEE. The CDR3 sequence is 12 residues long. CDR3 coding DNA: TGTGCCAGCAGCGGATCGGGGGAAAAACTGTTTTTT. Its protein is CASSGSGEKLFF.

This chain connects TRBV9 to TRBJ1-1; 11 positions match TRBD1. Germline CDR1 is SGDLS and CDR2 is YYNGEE. J was trimmed by 3 bases and V by 0 bases; bases with no gene match: 7. CDR3 length equals 17 residues. CDR3 DNA: TGTGCCAGCAGCGTAGCAGCGGACAGGGGGCTCTACACTGAAGCTTTCTTT. This gives the protein CASSVAADRGLYTEAFF.

The V gene is TRBV19, the J gene TRBJ2-1; 11 bases fit TRBD2. Germline V gene sequence: CDR1 LNHDA, CDR2 SQIVND (reference sequence). This CDR3 spans 16 amino acids. The V segment lost 6 bases and the J segment 4 bases; nucleotides outside the gene matches: 8. The CDR3 reads CASRSAGTSGYNEQFF. The CDR3 DNA reads as TGTGCCAGTAGGTCTGCCGGGACTAGCGGTTACAATGAGCAGTTCTTC. The entire variable domain, with the rest obtained from reference TRBV19 and TRBJ2-1, is as follows: DGGITQSPKYLFRKEGQNVTLSCEQNLNHDAMYWYRQDPGQGLRLIYYSQIVNDFQKGDIAEGYSVSREKKESFPLTVTSAQKNPTAFYLCASRSAGTSGYNEQFFGPGTRLTVL.

The chain has TRBV30 and TRBJ1-5; TRBD1 matches at 7 bases. There are 16 residues in the CDR3. Looked up from germline, CDR1 is GTSNPN and CDR2 is SVGIG (reference sequence). The V gene end was trimmed by 7 bases and the J gene end by 2 bases; junction bases not matched to a gene: 14. DNA for the CDR3: TGTGCCTTGAACAGACAGGGAAGGACCGGCAATCAGCCCCAGCATTTT. As protein: CALNRQGRTGNQPQHF.

The chain has TRBV7-9 and TRBJ1-2; 8 bases align to TRBD1. The CDR3 spans 14 residues. The germline gives CDR1 SEHNR, CDR2 FQNEAQ (reference sequence). The V gene end was trimmed by 6 bases and the J gene end by 4 bases; junction bases not matched to a gene: 7. CDR3 protein: CASSRAGTGYGYTF. The CDR3 nucleotides read TGTGCCAGCAGTCGCGCCGGGACAGGCTATGGCTACACCTTC.

V and J are TRBV6-5 and TRBJ2-4, with a tentative D call TRBD2 (5 bases). Looked up from germline, CDR1 is MNHEY and CDR2 is SVGAGI. Trimming removed 0 bases from V and 8 bases from J, with 8 bases in between. This CDR3 region has 13 residues. The CDR3 sequence: CASSYSTGYIQYF. CDR3 DNA sequence: TGTGCCAGCAGTTACTCGACGGGGTACATTCAGTACTTC.

CDR3 nucleotides: TGTGCCAGCAGCTTAGGACTCGGGGGGGCCGCTGAGCAGTTCTTC. It yields the protein CASSLGLGGAAEQFF. The rearrangement uses TRBV7-6 and TRBJ2-1; 8 bases match TRBD2. V lost 1 base and J lost 9; bases outside the gene matches: 8. The CDR3 loop spans 15 amino acids. Germline V gives CDR1 SGHVS, CDR2 FNYEAQ.

The rearrangement joins TRBV5-6 to TRBJ1-5; D gene unclear. The CDR3 has 14 residues. V lost 4 bases and J lost 6, with 14 bases in between. The V gene's germline CDR1 is SGHDT and CDR2 YYEEEE. The CDR3 sequence: CASSSAVRGQPQHF. The DNA for the CDR3 is TGTGCCAGCAGCAGCGCGGTTCGCGGTCAGCCCCAGCATTTT.

V usage is TRBV11-2 and J usage is TRBJ2-3, with TRBD2 matching 9 bases. CDR3 length: 16 amino acids. Germline V gene lookup returns CDR1 SGHAT and CDR2 FQNNGV. Trimming removed 5 bases from V and 3 bases from J; junction bases left unmatched: 9. CDR3 bases: TGTGCCAGCAGCCCGAGGGTAGCGGGGGCGACAGATACGCAGTATTTT. Protein sequence: CASSPRVAGATDTQYF.

This chain links TRBV6-2 or TRBV6-3 with TRBJ2-7, with TRBD1 matching 8 bases. From germline, CDR1 is MNHEY and CDR2 SVGEGT. The ends lost 0 bases at V and 9 bases at J; junction bases unmatched: 7. This CDR3 has 14 residues. In nucleotides, the CDR3 is TGTGCCAGCAGTTACTCTGCCAGGGGGCTGGGGCAGTACTTC. It is translated as CASSYSARGLGQYF.

The chain links TRBV5-1 to TRBJ2-7, with 8 bases matching TRBD2. Germline trimming cut 0 bases from V and 11 bases from J; bases unmatched to any gene: 10. The length of the CDR3 is 14 residues. CDR1 is SGHRS and CDR2 is YFSETQ in the germline V gene. DNA for the CDR3: TGCGCCAGCAGCTTGGAGGGGGGGACTAGTTCGGAGTACTTC. It is translated as CASSLEGGTSSEYF.